The 9 T cell receptor beta chains given below trace back to one sample, sequenced in a study of regulatory T cells in long-lasting Graves disease. Libraries of TCR beta came from iRepertoire HTBI primers plus Arm-PCR of CDR3 regions. TCRdb analysed the multiplex PCR reads with MiXCR anew, one entry per CDR3 protein. The profile covers about 340,000 distinct CDR3 sequences, with around a fifth appearing a single time and approximately 31% taken by the ten largest. The time point is: persistent/refractory GD, antithyroid drugs over 5 years with positive TRAb. The authors made the TCR library using RNA they extracted from PBMCs. The sample consisted of peripheral blood mononuclear cells (PBMCs), taken when the disease was refractory, from a patient treated with antithyroid drugs. The source of these receptors is a female donor with Graves disease.

At least ten counts were recorded for this clonotype. The rearrangement links TRBV2 to TRBJ1-2, with D unclear. The CDR3 is 13 amino acids. V was clipped by 2 bases and J by 7 bases, with 11 bases between them. The germline V gene has CDR1 SNHLY and CDR2 FYNNEI. The CDR3 nucleotides read TGTGCCAGCAGTGAATTGATTTTGGGTGGCTACACCTTC. Translated: CASSELILGGYTF.

About this clonotype itself: One base away lies a much larger clone, so this may be a sequencing read error. CDR3 amino acids: CTSSRIDRGGGNQPQHF. CDR3 DNA sequence: TGTACCAGCAGTAGGATTGACAGGGGCGGGGGCAATCAGCCCCAGCATTTT. The chain couples TRBV2 to TRBJ1-5; 8 bases fit TRBD1. The CDR3 covers 17 residues. The V gene's germline CDR1 is SNHLY and CDR2 FYNNEI.

At least ten counts were recorded for this clonotype. V is TRBV19 and J is TRBJ2-7, with 8 bases that match TRBD2. Trimming removed 6 bases from V and 3 bases from J; junction bases left unmatched: 10. There are 15 residues in the CDR3. Germline V lookup: CDR1 LNHDA, CDR2 SQIVND (reference sequence). CDR3: CASRATGTSRYEQYF. The CDR3 nucleotides read TGTGCCAGTAGAGCCACCGGGACTAGTCGCTACGAGCAGTACTTC.

With respect to this clonotype: A much more abundant neighbour one base away suggests this may be a read error. The V and J genes are TRBV19 and TRBJ1-2; the D is unclear. Per germline, CDR1 LNHDA and CDR2 SQIVND (reference sequence). This CDR3 has 12 amino acids. V was pared by 3 bases and J by 7 bases, with 9 bases between. DNA of the CDR3: TGTGCCAGTAGTATGCAAGGGAGTGGCTACACCTTC. Its translation is CASSMQGSGYTF.

This clonotype was observed many times. The chain employs TRBV11-2 and TRBJ1-1; 8 bases are a match to TRBD1. Germline CDR1 is SGHAT and CDR2 is FQNNGV. The CDR3 is 15 amino acids. The V gene end was trimmed by 3 bases and the J gene end by 3 bases; junction bases not matched to a gene: 6. The CDR3 is CASSFAAGGYTEAFF. The CDR3 coding sequence is TGTGCCAGCAGCTTTGCAGCAGGGGGCTACACTGAAGCTTTCTTT.

This clonotype has more than one count but fewer than ten. This rearrangement joins TRBV19 to TRBJ1-5, with TRBD1 as a possible D gene (6 bases). The CDR3 contains 16 residues. Trimming took off 2 bases at V and 7 bases at J, with 18 bases between the two ends. Germline V CDR1 and CDR2: LNHDA, SQIVND (reference sequence). This CDR3 reads CASSISRTTGGQPQHF. The CDR3 DNA reads as TGTGCCAGTAGTATATCACGCACGACAGGTGGGCAGCCCCAGCATTTT.

Turning to this clonotype: Its ends do not fully match the called genes, so a read error is possible. The chain has TRBV7-9 and TRBJ2-2, with 10 bases identical to TRBD2. The CDR3 is 15 residues long. From germline, CDR1 is SEHNR and CDR2 FQNEAQ (reference sequence). The CDR3 is CASTLAGGLTGELFF. The CDR3, as DNA: TGTGCCAGCACCTTAGCGGGGGGCCTCACCGGGGAGCTGTTTTTT. The full variable domain, rest sourced from reference TRBV7-9 and TRBJ2-2, is DTGVSQNPRHKITKRGQNVTFRCDPISEHNRLYWYRQTLGQGPEFLTYFQNEAQLEKSRLLSDRFSAERPKGSFSTLEIQRTEQGDSAMYLCASTLAGGLTGELFFGEGSRLTVL.

The V call is TRBV11-2, the J call TRBJ2-5; TRBD2 matches 13 bases. The CDR3 sequence is 16 residues long. CDR1 is SGHAT, CDR2 FQNNGV, per germline. V shed 5 bases and J 2 bases; nucleotides not matched to a gene: 5. Here the CDR3 DNA reads TGTGCCAGCAGCGCCAGACTAGCGGGAGGACAAGAGACCCAGTACTTC. Its protein product is CASSARLAGGQETQYF.

This clonotype was recorded at least ten times. This chain connects TRBV20-1 to TRBJ2-5; D uncertain. There are 15 residues in the CDR3. Germline assignment: CDR1 DFQATT and CDR2 SNEGSKA (reference sequence). Trimming stripped 0 bases from V and 1 base from J, with 12 bases between. DNA for the CDR3: TGCAGTGCTAGAGACGGTTCGGCAGTCCAAGAGACCCAGTACTTC. Translated: CSARDGSAVQETQYF.